Following are 25 T cell receptor beta chains from one sample sequenced in a study of T cell repertoires in cytomegalovirus infection (dated by TCRdb to the late 2010s). Sequencing instrument: Illumina HiSeq 1500. TCRdb reprocessing: public reads trimmed at Q25 with fastp, clones called with MiXCR, in-frame beta chains kept. Records with the same CDR3 protein are collapsed into one entry carrying the most frequent genes and DNA. The table for this sample lists about 260,000 distinct CDR3 sequences; about 13% of them were counted only once. The ten most abundant clones make up roughly 9.7% of the sample. Specimen: PBMCs. Receptors originate from a human donor in good health (CMV status not recorded). Some clones in this sample may be carry-over from other donors' samples.

This clonotype has a count of ten or more. The chain combines TRBV7-9 with TRBJ2-3, with 10 nucleotides matching TRBD1. Germline V gives CDR1 SEHNR, CDR2 FQNEAQ (reference sequence). The CDR3 contains 13 residues. V dropped 8 bases and J dropped 5; count of bases not matched to a gene: 4. The CDR3 region has the DNA TGTGCCAGCCGACAGGGGGCAAAAGATACGCAGTATTTT. Protein product: CASRQGAKDTQYF. Supplemented by reference TRBV7-9 and TRBJ2-3, the full variable domain reads DTGVSQNPRHKITKRGQNVTFRCDPISEHNRLYWYRQTLGQGPEFLTYFQNEAQLEKSRLLSDRFSAERPKGSFSTLEIQRTEQGDSAMYLCASRQGAKDTQYFGPGTRLTVL.

This clonotype was counted at least ten times. The V call is TRBV4-1, the J call TRBJ1-4, with 9 bases aligning to TRBD1. V shed 3 bases and J 9 bases; nucleotides not matched to a gene: 8. The CDR3 length is 15 residues. Germline CDR1 and CDR2: MGHRA and YSYEKL. The CDR3 is CASSHTEDRGQKLFF. The CDR3 DNA is TGCGCCAGCAGCCACACCGAGGACAGGGGTCAAAAACTGTTTTTT.

V gene TRBV19 combines with J gene TRBJ2-7; 7 bases align to TRBD1. The length of the CDR3 is 15 residues. Germline V gives CDR1 LNHDA, CDR2 SQIVND (reference sequence). The trim removed 10 bases at V and 2 bases at J, leaving 14 bases unmatched. The CDR3 nucleotides read TGTGCCACCTCAAAGGGGACAGATATAACCTACGAGCAGTACTTC. Its translation: CATSKGTDITYEQYF. The full variable domain, completed using reference TRBV19 and TRBJ2-7, is DGGITQSPKYLFRKEGQNVTLSCEQNLNHDAMYWYRQDPGQGLRLIYYSQIVNDFQKGDIAEGYSVSREKKESFPLTVTSAQKNPTAFYLCATSKGTDITYEQYFGPGTRLTVT.

This clonotype was detected ten times or more. V gene TRBV7-2 combines with J gene TRBJ2-7; perhaps TRBD2 as D (5 bases). The CDR3 length is 13 residues. The V end was cut by 2 bases, the J end by 1 base, with 6 bases between. Germline assignment: CDR1 SGHTA and CDR2 FQGNSA. The CDR3 DNA is TGTGCCAGCAGCTTACGGGGATCCTACGAGCAGTACTTC. Translating gives CASSLRGSYEQYF. The entire variable domain, with the rest obtained from reference TRBV7-2 and TRBJ2-7, is as follows: GAGVSQSPSNKVTEKGKDVELRCDPISGHTALYWYRQSLGQGLEFLIYFQGNSAPDKSGLPSDRFSAERTGGSVSTLTIQRTQQEDSAVYLCASSLRGSYEQYFGPGTRLTVT.

There are many counts of this clonotype. The rearrangement joins TRBV4-3 to TRBJ2-1; possible D gene TRBD2, 6 bases. V was trimmed by 3 bases and J by 3 bases, leaving 12 bases between them. Germline V CDR1 and CDR2: LGHNA, YSLEER. The CDR3 consists of 15 residues. The CDR3 sequence: CASSQRISGYNEQFF. DNA for the CDR3: TGCGCCAGCAGCCAGAGGATTAGCGGCTACAATGAGCAGTTCTTC.

This clonotype came up many times. The chain is built from TRBV7-9 and TRBJ2-7; D is uncertain. CDR1 is SEHNR and CDR2 is FQNEAQ in the germline V gene (reference sequence). The CDR3 loop spans 12 amino acids. Trimming pared 4 bases from V and 2 bases from J, leaving 6 bases between. The CDR3 reads CASSSETYEQYF. The DNA of the CDR3 is TGTGCCAGCAGCTCCGAAACCTACGAGCAGTACTTC.

The sample holds many counts of this clonotype. This chain uses TRBV7-8 with TRBJ2-1; D is unresolved. The V end was cut by 3 bases, the J end by 4 bases, with 10 bases between. The CDR3 loop spans 14 amino acids. Germline CDR1 SGHVS, CDR2 FQNEAQ. DNA for the CDR3: TGTGCCAGCAGCTTCAAGTCTGCATACAATGAGCAGTTCTTC. Protein: CASSFKSAYNEQFF.

V usage is TRBV28 and J usage is TRBJ2-7, with 13 nucleotides matching TRBD2. V lost 2 bases and J lost 2; bases outside the gene matches: 3. There are 16 residues in the CDR3. The germline gives CDR1 MDHEN, CDR2 SYDVKM. CDR3 coding DNA: TGTGCCAGCAGTTTACCCGGGACTAGCGGGGCCTACGAGCAGTACTTC. This codes for CASSLPGTSGAYEQYF.

At least ten counts were recorded for this clonotype. This chain uses TRBV7-9 with TRBJ2-5; tentative D call: TRBD1 (6 bases). Germline CDR1 SEHNR, CDR2 FQNEAQ (reference sequence). The CDR3 sequence is 13 residues long. The germline V and J ends were trimmed by 5 bases and 5 bases, with 12 bases remaining between them. The CDR3 protein is CASSKQGPETQYF. The CDR3 DNA reads as TGTGCCAGCAGCAAACAGGGTCCGGAGACCCAGTACTTC.

This clonotype has just a few counts. V and J are TRBV5-5 and TRBJ1-4; perhaps TRBD1 as D (5 bases). Germline lookup yields CDR1 SGHKS and CDR2 YYEKEE (reference sequence). The CDR3 has 14 residues. V dropped 0 bases and J dropped 8 bases, with 11 bases sitting between them. Here the CDR3 DNA reads TGTGCCAGCAGCTTGGCCGCGAGGGGCGAAAAACTGTTTTTT. It is translated as CASSLAARGEKLFF.

The genes are TRBV3-1 and TRBJ2-1; D not certain. Germline V gives CDR1 LGHDT, CDR2 YNNKEL (reference sequence). V dropped 2 bases and J dropped 9 bases, with 20 bases sitting between them. CDR3 size: 16 residues. For the CDR3, the DNA is TGTGCCAGCAGCCAACGATCGGGTCCACTTATCGGTGAGCAGTTCTTC. Encoded protein: CASSQRSGPLIGEQFF.

Points on this clonotype: Just one base apart from a much larger clone, this may be a read error. The V gene is TRBV12-3 or TRBV12-4, the J gene TRBJ2-1; possibly TRBD2 for D (5 bases). Between the trimmed V and J ends, which lost 7 bases and 5 bases, there was a span of 18 bases. The CDR3 totals 15 residues. The CDR3 DNA reads as TGTGCCAGCATCTCTTGGTCCGGGGTCCACAATGAGCAGTTCTTC. Encoded protein: CASISWSGVHNEQFF.

This clonotype was counted at least ten times. The chain uses TRBV6-1 and TRBJ1-1; 7 nucleotides agree with TRBD1. Germline lookup yields CDR1 MNHNS and CDR2 SASEGT. The CDR3 spans 14 residues. J gave up 7 bases and V 5 bases, and 10 bases lay outside the gene matches. The CDR3 loop is CASSSYRGSGEAFF. For the CDR3, the DNA is TGTGCCAGCAGTTCCTACAGGGGTTCTGGTGAAGCTTTCTTT.

This clonotype was seen repeatedly, ten times or more. The chain employs TRBV5-1 and TRBJ1-3, with 8 bases aligning to TRBD1. CDR1 and CDR2 (germline): SGHRS, YFSETQ. This CDR3 is built from 16 residues. V lost 1 base and J lost 3; bases outside the gene matches: 6. CDR3 sequence (DNA): TGCGCCAGCAGCTTGATTCAGGGGGCGCGTGGAAACACCATATATTTT. This translates into CASSLIQGARGNTIYF.

This clonotype appeared many times. The chain uses TRBV7-2 and TRBJ2-7; TRBD2 matches at 11 bases. The CDR3 is 16 amino acids. The V segment lost 5 bases and the J segment 6 bases; nucleotides outside the gene matches: 12. Per the germline V gene, CDR1 is SGHTA and CDR2 is FQGNSA. The CDR3 protein is CASSHNPGLAVLEQYF. CDR3 DNA: TGTGCCAGCAGCCACAACCCGGGACTAGCGGTGCTCGAGCAGTACTTC.

J is TRBJ2-2 and V is TRBV20-1; possibly TRBD2 for D (5 bases). V shed 6 bases and J shed 4 bases, with 21 bases lying between them. In germline, CDR1 is DFQATT, CDR2 SNEGSKA (reference sequence). The CDR3 spans 16 residues. The DNA of the CDR3 is TGCAGTGCGAGCAGAGGGAGTGGGCGGTCCACCGGGGAGCTGTTTTTT. This sequence encodes CSASRGSGRSTGELFF.

This clonotype was found many times. This chain uses TRBV10-1 with TRBJ2-3, with D perhaps TRBD1 (6 bases). V lost 0 bases, J lost 2 bases, and 9 bases lay in between. This CDR3 comprises 15 residues. The germline V gene encodes CDR1 WNHNN and CDR2 SYGVQD (reference sequence). This CDR3 reads CASSESGAITDTQYF. CDR3 nucleotide sequence: TGCGCCAGCAGTGAGTCGGGGGCCATCACAGATACGCAGTATTTT.

This clonotype was detected many times. This sequence joins TRBV12-3 or TRBV12-4 and TRBJ1-1; D not resolved. With 10 bases removed from V and 0 bases from J, the gap between germline ends came to 18 bases. The CDR3 contains 15 residues. CDR3 region: CAIQRVGNMNTEAFF. CDR3 DNA: TGTGCCATCCAACGGGTGGGGAACATGAACACTGAAGCTTTCTTT.

This clonotype was picked up many times. The chain couples TRBV20-1 to TRBJ2-7; D possibly corresponds to TRBD2 (6 bases). Trimming took off 6 bases at V and 1 base at J, with 16 bases between the two ends. The CDR3 totals 14 residues. Germline CDR1 DFQATT, CDR2 SNEGSKA (reference sequence). The CDR3 reads CSAAIREFSYEQYF. CDR3 DNA sequence: TGCAGTGCAGCTATTCGGGAGTTTTCCTACGAGCAGTACTTC.

The chain is built from TRBV2 and TRBJ2-7, with 7 bases matching TRBD2. Germline values: CDR1 SNHLY, CDR2 FYNNEI. V shed 4 bases, J shed 0 bases, and the junction held 3 bases outside the gene matches. CDR3 length: 14 residues. DNA for the CDR3: TGTGCCAGCAGTGCGGGGGGACCCTCCTACGAGCAGTACTTC. Protein product: CASSAGGPSYEQYF.

This clonotype was recorded many times. This rearrangement joins TRBV7-6 to TRBJ2-5, with 11 bases aligning to TRBD2. J lost 7 bases, V lost 1 base, and 11 bases had no gene match. Germline values: CDR1 SGHVS, CDR2 FNYEAQ. The CDR3 is 17 residues long. CDR3 nucleotide sequence: TGTGCCAGCAGCTTAGGGGCTAGCGGGGGGCGAATTTCGACCCAGTACTTC. It encodes CASSLGASGGRISTQYF.

V usage is TRBV7-9 and J usage is TRBJ1-4; D is undetermined. V gave up 1 base and J gave up 4 bases, with 13 bases separating them. The CDR3 spans 16 residues. The germline V gene has CDR1 SEHNR and CDR2 FQNEAQ (reference sequence). This CDR3 is CASSLGSTWGNEKLFF. Written as DNA, the CDR3 is TGTGCCAGCAGCTTAGGATCGACTTGGGGTAATGAAAAACTGTTTTTT. Together with reference TRBV7-9 and TRBJ1-4, the CDR3 gives the full variable domain: DTGVSQNPRHKITKRGQNVTFRCDPISEHNRLYWYRQTLGQGPEFLTYFQNEAQLEKSRLLSDRFSAERPKGSFSTLEIQRTEQGDSAMYLCASSLGSTWGNEKLFFGSGTQLSVL.

The CDR3 DNA reads as TGCGCCAGCAGCCAAGATCTAGAAGGTCAGCAGTTCTTC. This sequence encodes CASSQDLEGQQFF. The chain combines TRBV4-1 with TRBJ2-1; D not certain. V gave up 0 bases and J gave up 11 bases, with 11 bases separating them. CDR1 and CDR2 (germline): MGHRA, YSYEKL. The CDR3 loop spans 13 amino acids.

This clonotype has only a few counts. The chain couples TRBV28 to TRBJ2-1; D gene ambiguous. Trimming pared 2 bases from V and 2 bases from J, leaving 7 bases between. Germline V gene data show CDR1 as MDHEN and CDR2 as SYDVKM. This CDR3 has 14 amino acids. The CDR3 DNA reads as TGTGCCAGCAGTTTAATAGGCGCCTACAATGAGCAGTTCTTC. As protein: CASSLIGAYNEQFF.

In its sample, this clonotype was seen many times. V usage is TRBV7-2 and J usage is TRBJ2-1; no definite D call. The CDR3 has 12 amino acids. CDR1 SGHTA and CDR2 FQGNSA come from the germline V gene. V was clipped by 4 bases and J by 7 bases, with 8 bases between them. CDR3 nucleotides: TGTGCCAGCAGCTCACGAATAAATGAGCAGTTCTTC. Encoded protein: CASSSRINEQFF.